This entry lists 3 T cell receptor beta chains sequenced from one sample in a study of T cell responses to AZD1222 COVID-19 vaccine. Only in-frame clones appear in the TCRdb table, and some are missing; sequencing was by immunoSEQ multiplex PCR. The sample shows some 83,000 clones, just under 90% of them seen only once. The sequences come from peripheral blood, collected on day 0 of AZD1222 vaccination. The receptors come from an adult in good health.

The chain carries TRBV5-6 and TRBJ2-7; D unclear. The CDR3 length is 12 residues. Germline CDR1 reads SGHDT; CDR2 reads YYEEEE. V was trimmed by 0 bases and J by 6 bases, leaving 7 bases between them. DNA for the CDR3: TGTGCCAGCAGCTTGGGCGACTTCGAGCAGTACTTC. Residues: CASSLGDFEQYF.

In the case of this clone: One end of the junction is discordant with germline, which a read error may explain. J is TRBJ1-1 and V is TRBV12-5; D remains ambiguous. The length of the CDR3 is 11 residues. Germline V gene lookup returns CDR1 LGHNT and CDR2 FRNRAP. The CDR3 DNA is TGTGCTAGTGGCCGTGCACAGCGCCCGGACTTT. Its protein product is CASGRAQRPDF.

This chain connects TRBV5-5 to TRBJ2-7; TRBD1 matches at 11 bases. Per germline, CDR1 SGHKS and CDR2 YYEKEE (reference sequence). Trimming took 4 bases from V and 7 from J; bases not matched to a gene: 10. CDR3 length equals 15 residues. The CDR3, as DNA: TGTGCCAGCAGCCAGGACAGGGGGCTGTTAGGAGAGCAGTACTTC. It translates to CASSQDRGLLGEQYF.